This T cell receptor beta chain originates from a study of Graves' ophthalmopathy and Graves' hyperthyroidism. Diagnostic conclusions were grounded in clinical symptoms, serum thyroxine, TRAb, thyroid ultrasound and orbital computed tomography. RNA transcripts served as template for amplifying TCR beta CDR3 sequences. An initial RT-PCR round employing HTBI primers preceded a second-round multiplex PCR. Via MiXCR, TCRdb re-called the multiplex PCR reads, giving one row per CDR3 protein. The table records more than 1,000,000 distinct CDR3 sequences, about 36% of them present only once. CDR1 KGHSH and CDR2 LQKENI come from the germline V gene. The CDR3 is 14 amino acids. Trimming took 6 bases from V and 7 from J; bases not matched to a gene: 8.

The sequence was obtained from an adult man with Graves' hyperthyroidism. Input material: peripheral blood or thyroid tissue (not recorded which). The chain uses TRBV18 and TRBJ1-4, with 7 bases lining up with TRBD1. This CDR3 is CASSPRQGLEKLFF. The CDR3, as DNA: TGTGCCAGCTCCCCAAGACAGGGACTTGAAAAACTGTTTTTT.